This entry lists 23 T cell receptor beta chains sequenced from one sample in a study of shared clonotypes between healthy human individuals. Terminally differentiated effector memory CD45RA+ cells were excluded by CCR7 positive selection of CD45RO-negative cells. Repertoires were generated with immunoSEQ multiplex PCR, while TCRdb's copy carries only in-frame clones and drops some. The data show roughly 2,000,000 clones, with roughly 95% seen just once and more than 0.95% held by the top ten. Sequencing input: naive CD8+ T cells sorted from blood. These receptors were obtained from a man between 18 and 29 years old in good health.

A note on this clone: This sample also contains other DNA sequences that code for the same CDR3. The chain links TRBV15 to TRBJ1-5; 9 nucleotides agree with TRBD1. This CDR3 is 15 amino acids long. V was clipped by 3 bases and J by 4 bases; unmatched bases: 4. Germline-derived CDR1 and CDR2 are LNHNV and YYDKDF (reference sequence). The CDR3 region is CATSRDRGTNQPQHF. CDR3 in DNA: TGTGCCACCAGCAGGGACAGGGGAACAAATCAGCCCCAGCATTTT.

This clone was observed once. The gene calls are TRBV6-5 and TRBJ1-2; the match to TRBD1 covers 7 bases. The germline gives CDR1 MNHEY, CDR2 SVGAGI. Unmatched junction bases numbered 6, after V lost 2 bases and J lost 6 bases. The CDR3 extends over 14 amino acids. CDR3 sequence reads: CASSYISGGNGYTF. CDR3 bases: TGTGCCAGCAGTTACATATCAGGGGGAAATGGCTACACCTTC.

The rearrangement joins TRBV5-4 to TRBJ1-6, with 9 bases lining up with TRBD1. V gave up 4 bases and J gave up 7 bases; unmatched junction bases: 6. CDR3 length equals 15 residues. The V gene's germline CDR1 is SGHNT and CDR2 YYREEE (reference sequence). The CDR3 here is CASSTRTGDNSPLHF. The CDR3 DNA follows: TGTGCCAGCAGCACGCGGACAGGGGACAATTCACCCCTCCACTTT.

The chain combines TRBV30 with TRBJ2-7; D call uncertain. CDR3 length: 13 residues. The germline V gene encodes CDR1 GTSNPN and CDR2 SVGIG (reference sequence). The V end lost 0 bases, the J end lost 2 bases, and 8 bases lay between the germline ends. CDR3 bases: TGTGCCTGGAGTGTTACACAGCCCTACGAGCAGTACTTC. It codes for CAWSVTQPYEQYF.

The rearrangement links TRBV11-2 to TRBJ1-6; TRBD1 aligns across 7 bases. Germline CDR1 SGHAT, CDR2 FQNNGV. CDR3 length equals 18 residues. V shed 0 bases and J 4 bases; nucleotides not matched to a gene: 9. CDR3 residues: CASSLDPPGTEYNSPLHF. For the CDR3, the DNA is TGTGCCAGCAGCTTAGATCCACCTGGGACAGAATATAATTCACCCCTCCACTTT.

The chain recombines TRBV27 with TRBJ1-2, with 7 bases aligning to TRBD1. The CDR3 totals 16 residues. Germline CDR1 MNHEY, CDR2 SMNVEV (reference sequence). The V gene end was trimmed by 4 bases and the J gene end by 6 bases; junction bases not matched to a gene: 14. The CDR3 protein is CASSSRVGGRGNGYTF. The DNA for the CDR3 is TGTGCCAGCAGTTCCCGAGTCGGGGGCAGGGGGAATGGCTACACCTTC.

Comment on this clone: Other nucleotide sequences in the sample specify the same CDR3. The chain employs TRBV27 and TRBJ1-2; 8 nucleotides align to TRBD1. The CDR3 extends over 14 amino acids. The V gene end was trimmed by 5 bases and the J gene end by 8 bases; junction bases not matched to a gene: 10. Germline assignment: CDR1 MNHEY and CDR2 SMNVEV (reference sequence). The CDR3 sequence: CASSLTGGLDGYTF. CDR3 DNA sequence: TGTGCCAGCAGTCTCACAGGGGGTCTGGACGGCTACACCTTC.

This chain links TRBV11-2 with TRBJ2-7, with D possibly called TRBD1 or TRBD2 (5 bases each). V lost 8 bases and J lost 6, with 11 bases in between. Germline-derived CDR1 and CDR2 are SGHAT and FQNNGV. This CDR3 has 11 residues. CDR3 in DNA: TGTGCCAGCGGACCCGGGACCGAGCAGTACTTC. It translates to CASGPGTEQYF. Drawing the rest from reference TRBV11-2 and TRBJ2-7, the complete variable domain is EAGVAQSPRYKIIEKRQSVAFWCNPISGHATLYWYQQILGQGPKLLIQFQNNGVVDDSQLPKDRFSAERLKGVDSTLKIQPAKLEDSAVYLCASGPGTEQYFGPGTRLTVT.

This chain links TRBV28 with TRBJ1-1; maybe TRBD1 (6 bases). The CDR3 extends over 15 amino acids. Deletions cut 1 base from V and 3 bases from J, with 12 bases between. The germline V gene has CDR1 MDHEN and CDR2 SYDVKM. The chain's CDR3 is CASSLYRGGYTEAFF. DNA for the CDR3: TGTGCCAGCAGTTTATATAGGGGGGGGTACACTGAAGCTTTCTTT.

The J gene is TRBJ1-2, the V gene TRBV4-1, with 8 bases aligning to TRBD1. J gave up 6 bases and V 0 bases, and 9 bases lay outside the gene matches. The CDR3 extends over 16 amino acids. Looked up from germline, CDR1 is MGHRA and CDR2 is YSYEKL. CDR3 region: CASSQDRTGWGDGYTF. DNA of the CDR3: TGCGCCAGCAGCCAAGATAGGACAGGGTGGGGAGATGGCTACACCTTC.

The V gene is TRBV7-6, the J gene TRBJ2-3; D remains unclear. The CDR3 runs to 13 residues. The V end was cut by 3 bases, the J end by 3 bases, with 7 bases between. Germline CDR1 is SGHVS and CDR2 is FNYEAQ. The CDR3 DNA sequence: TGTGCCAGCAGCTTGGTCGAAACAGATACGCAGTATTTT. It is translated as CASSLVETDTQYF.

The chain employs TRBV10-3 and TRBJ1-1; a weak D match, TRBD1 (6 bases). CDR3 length equals 15 residues. In germline, CDR1 is ENHRY, CDR2 SYGVKD. The V end lost 2 bases, the J end lost 2 bases, and 12 bases lay between the germline ends. CDR3 sequence (DNA): TGTGCCATCAGTGAGCCTTCGACAGGTAACACTGAAGCTTTCTTT. Amino acid sequence: CAISEPSTGNTEAFF.

This clone was counted a single time. Other DNA sequences in the same sample also yield this CDR3. V is TRBV30 and J is TRBJ2-7, with D uncertain. Trimming stripped 0 bases from V and 0 bases from J, with 6 bases between. The CDR3 has 13 residues. From germline, CDR1 is GTSNPN and CDR2 SVGIG (reference sequence). The DNA of the CDR3 is TGTGCCTGGAGTGTGGGTACCTCCTACGAGCAGTACTTC. Its translation is CAWSVGTSYEQYF. The full variable domain, its missing parts supplied by reference TRBV30 and TRBJ2-7, is SQTIHQWPATLVQPVGSPLSLECTVEGTSNPNLYWYRQAAGRGLQLLFYSVGIGQISSEVPQNLSASRPQDRQFILSSKKLLLSDSGFYLCAWSVGTSYEQYFGPGTRLTVT.

The J gene is TRBJ2-1, the V gene TRBV10-3; 10 nucleotides line up with TRBD2. In germline, CDR1 is ENHRY, CDR2 SYGVKD. V shed 3 bases, J shed 7 bases, and the junction held 3 bases outside the gene matches. CDR3 size: 14 residues. This CDR3 reads CAISDLAGENEQFF. The DNA of the CDR3 is TGTGCCATCAGTGATCTAGCGGGAGAGAATGAGCAGTTCTTC.

The rearrangement joins TRBV28 to TRBJ2-7, with D perhaps assigned TRBD1 or TRBD2 (6 bases each). Germline CDR1 is MDHEN and CDR2 is SYDVKM. The CDR3 has 15 residues. V lost 0 bases and J lost 2, with 11 bases in between. CDR3: CASSLWGGKAYEQYF. CDR3 nucleotides: TGTGCCAGCAGTTTATGGGGGGGCAAAGCCTACGAGCAGTACTTC.

This sequence joins TRBV4-3 and TRBJ2-7; D not resolved. Germline CDR1 reads LGHNA; CDR2 reads YSLEER. The V end lost 1 base, the J end lost 5 bases, and 15 bases lay between the germline ends. The CDR3 is 15 amino acids. CDR3 sequence: CASSQVPNGVHEQYF. The CDR3 coding sequence is TGCGCCAGCAGCCAAGTGCCAAATGGGGTTCACGAGCAGTACTTC.

Of note for this clone: Other DNA sequences of this sample code for an identical CDR3. The chain has TRBV29-1 and TRBJ2-7, with 9 bases that match TRBD1. This CDR3 spans 13 amino acids. Looked up from germline, CDR1 is SQVTM and CDR2 is ANQGSEA. J gave up 3 bases and V 4 bases, and 4 bases lay outside the gene matches. The CDR3 DNA sequence: TGCAGCGTTGGTACAGGGGGCATCTACGAGCAGTACTTC. Amino acid sequence: CSVGTGGIYEQYF.

This chain joins TRBV5-8 and TRBJ1-3; D ambiguous. Trimming left V 1 base short and J 1 base short, with 6 bases between. The germline CDR1 and CDR2 sequences are SGHTS and YDEGEE. The CDR3 is 14 residues long. The CDR3 protein is CASSLRESGNTIYF. DNA for the CDR3: TGTGCCAGCAGCTTGCGGGAATCTGGAAACACCATATATTTT.

V usage is TRBV4-3 and J usage is TRBJ2-7; 8 nucleotides line up with TRBD1. The CDR3 runs to 14 residues. CDR1 LGHNA and CDR2 YSLEER come from the germline V gene. V lost 3 bases to trimming and J lost 3 bases; unmatched junction nucleotides: 4. The CDR3 sequence is CASSHSGTGYEQYF. For the CDR3, the DNA is TGCGCCAGCAGCCACTCCGGGACAGGCTACGAGCAGTACTTC.

V usage is TRBV14 and J usage is TRBJ2-1, with D perhaps matching TRBD2 (5 bases). The CDR3 is 14 amino acids. Trimming took 1 base from V and 7 from J, leaving 11 bases between them. Per germline, CDR1 SGHDN and CDR2 FVKESK. CDR3 sequence reads: CASSQGADSNEQFF. The CDR3 DNA reads as TGTGCCAGCAGCCAAGGGGCGGACTCGAATGAGCAGTTCTTC.

The chain links TRBV6-5 to TRBJ1-4; D not certain. V lost 0 bases and J lost 8, with 7 bases in between. CDR1 and CDR2 from the germline V gene are MNHEY and SVGAGI. The CDR3 has 13 residues. The CDR3 sequence: CASSYSGSEKLFF. The CDR3 region has the DNA TGTGCCAGCAGTTACTCGGGCAGCGAAAAACTGTTTTTT.

The gene calls are TRBV7-2 and TRBJ1-2; no definite D call. CDR3 length: 13 residues. V gave up 4 bases and J gave up 1 base, with 7 bases separating them. Germline V lookup: CDR1 SGHTA, CDR2 FQGNSA. CDR3 region: CASSSDDNYGYTF. As DNA, the CDR3 is TGTGCCAGCAGCTCAGACGATAACTATGGCTACACCTTC. The complete variable domain, with remaining parts taken from reference TRBV7-2 and TRBJ1-2, reads GAGVSQSPSNKVTEKGKDVELRCDPISGHTALYWYRQSLGQGLEFLIYFQGNSAPDKSGLPSDRFSAERTGGSVSTLTIQRTQQEDSAVYLCASSSDDNYGYTFGSGTRLTVV.

This chain joins TRBV9 and TRBJ2-7; TRBD1 matches 7 bases. This CDR3 spans 15 amino acids. Germline trimming cut 5 bases from V and 6 bases from J; bases unmatched to any gene: 14. Germline values: CDR1 SGDLS, CDR2 YYNGEE. The CDR3 here is CASSKGSGGRGEQYF. The DNA of the CDR3 is TGTGCCAGCAGTAAGGGGTCAGGGGGAAGAGGCGAGCAGTACTTC.